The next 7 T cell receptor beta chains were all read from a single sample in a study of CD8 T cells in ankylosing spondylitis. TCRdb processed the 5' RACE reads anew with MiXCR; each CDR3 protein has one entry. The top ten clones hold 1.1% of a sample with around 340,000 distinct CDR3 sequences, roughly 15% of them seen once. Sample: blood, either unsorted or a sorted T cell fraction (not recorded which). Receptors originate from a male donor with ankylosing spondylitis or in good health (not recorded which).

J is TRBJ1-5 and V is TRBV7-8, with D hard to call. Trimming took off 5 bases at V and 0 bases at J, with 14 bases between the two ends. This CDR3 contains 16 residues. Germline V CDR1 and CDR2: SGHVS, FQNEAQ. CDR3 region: CASSVIPRDSNQPQHF. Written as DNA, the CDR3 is TGTGCCAGCAGCGTTATACCCCGAGATAGCAATCAGCCCCAGCATTTT.

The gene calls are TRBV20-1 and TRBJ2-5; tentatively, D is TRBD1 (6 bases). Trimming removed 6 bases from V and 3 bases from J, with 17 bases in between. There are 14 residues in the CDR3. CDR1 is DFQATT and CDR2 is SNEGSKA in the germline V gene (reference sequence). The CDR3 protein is CSAPTTGVKETQYF. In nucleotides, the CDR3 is TGCAGTGCGCCGACGACAGGCGTCAAAGAGACCCAGTACTTC.

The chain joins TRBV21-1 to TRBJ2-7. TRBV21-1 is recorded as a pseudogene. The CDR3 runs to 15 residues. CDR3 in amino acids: CASSLGWGCSYEQYF. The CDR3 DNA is TGTGCCAGCAGCCTGGGGTGGGGATGCTCCTACGAGCAGTACTTC.

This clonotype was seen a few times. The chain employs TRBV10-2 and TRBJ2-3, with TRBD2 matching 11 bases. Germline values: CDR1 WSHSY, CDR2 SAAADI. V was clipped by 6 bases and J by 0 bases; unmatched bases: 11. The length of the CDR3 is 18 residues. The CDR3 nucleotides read TGCGCCAGCAGAGGCCTCTCGACTAGCGGGGCGAGCACAGATACGCAGTATTTT. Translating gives CASRGLSTSGASTDTQYF.

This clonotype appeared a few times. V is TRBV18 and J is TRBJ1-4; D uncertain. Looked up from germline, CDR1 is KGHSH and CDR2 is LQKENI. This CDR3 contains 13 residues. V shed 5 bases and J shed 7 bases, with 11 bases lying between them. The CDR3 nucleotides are TGTGCCAGCTCAAAGGGAATGACTGAAAAACTGTTTTTT. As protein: CASSKGMTEKLFF.

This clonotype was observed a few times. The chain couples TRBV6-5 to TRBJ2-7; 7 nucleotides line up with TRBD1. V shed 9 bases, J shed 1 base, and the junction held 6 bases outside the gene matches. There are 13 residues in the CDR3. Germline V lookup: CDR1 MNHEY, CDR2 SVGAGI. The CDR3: CASLGTESYEQYF. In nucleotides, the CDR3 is TGTGCCAGTCTGGGGACAGAGTCCTACGAGCAGTACTTC.

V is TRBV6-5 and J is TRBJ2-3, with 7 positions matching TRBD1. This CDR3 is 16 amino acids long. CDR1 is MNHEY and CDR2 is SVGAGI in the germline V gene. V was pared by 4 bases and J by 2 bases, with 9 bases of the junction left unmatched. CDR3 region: CASSSEWDSYTDTQYF. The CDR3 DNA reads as TGTGCCAGCAGTTCAGAGTGGGACAGCTACACAGATACGCAGTATTTT.